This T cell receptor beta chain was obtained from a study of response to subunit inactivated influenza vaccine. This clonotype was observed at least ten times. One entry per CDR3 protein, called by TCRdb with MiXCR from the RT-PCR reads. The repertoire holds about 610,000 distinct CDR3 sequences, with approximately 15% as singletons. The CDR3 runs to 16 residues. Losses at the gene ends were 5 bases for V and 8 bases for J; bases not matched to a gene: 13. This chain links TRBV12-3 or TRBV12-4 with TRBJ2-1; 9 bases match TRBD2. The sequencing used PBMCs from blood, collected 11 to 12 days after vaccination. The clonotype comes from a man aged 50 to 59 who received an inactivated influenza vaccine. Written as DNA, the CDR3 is TGTGCCAGCAGTACCTTAGCGGGAGTCCCCCAGGATGAGCAGTTCTTC. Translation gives CASSTLAGVPQDEQFF.